Listed here are 12 T cell receptor beta chains from one sample, sequenced in a study of T cells after yellow fever vaccination. TCRdb analysed the 5' RACE reads with MiXCR anew, one entry per CDR3 protein. Of about 580,000 distinct CDR3 sequences in the sample, roughly a sixth were seen once. The material sequenced was PBMCs, taken less than 6 days after the first yellow fever vaccination. These receptors all come from a man aged 18 to 29 who received the YFV17D yellow fever vaccine.

This clonotype has ten or more counts. The CDR3 DNA reads as TGTGCCAGCAGCCAAGAGGACGGGTCGACCCAGTCACCCCTCCACTTT. This encodes CASSQEDGSTQSPLHF. The rearrangement links TRBV4-2 to TRBJ1-6; no clear D gene. CDR1 is LGHNA and CDR2 is YNFKEQ in the germline V gene. V was clipped by 0 bases and J by 10 bases, with 16 bases between them. CDR3 length: 16 residues.

This clonotype was found a few times. The J gene is TRBJ1-2, the V gene TRBV7-8, with D perhaps matching TRBD1 (5 bases). The CDR3 has 14 amino acids. CDR1 is SGHVS and CDR2 is FQNEAQ in the germline V gene. V lost 1 base and J lost 4, with 10 bases in between. Written as DNA, the CDR3 is TGTGCCAGCAGCTTAGTGGGGGAACTCTATGGCTACACCTTC. The encoded protein is CASSLVGELYGYTF.

This clonotype was counted at least ten times. The chain links TRBV4-3 to TRBJ1-1; unclear D gene. The CDR3 consists of 14 residues. The germline V gene has CDR1 LGHNA and CDR2 YSLEER. The V and J ends lost 2 bases and 3 bases respectively, with 10 bases between them. The CDR3, as DNA: TGCGCCAGCAGCCAAACAATCGGGGACACTGAAGCTTTCTTT. This gives the protein CASSQTIGDTEAFF.

The chain carries TRBV5-1 and TRBJ2-5; possibly TRBD2 for D (5 bases). V lost 5 bases, J lost 5 bases, and 22 bases lay in between. The CDR3 length is 16 residues. The germline V gene encodes CDR1 SGHRS and CDR2 YFSETQ. The CDR3 DNA sequence: TGCGCCAGCAGGGCCGTGTATGGAAAACAGCGGGAGACCCAGTACTTC. This codes for CASRAVYGKQRETQYF.

This clonotype was observed a few times. The chain uses TRBV12-3 or TRBV12-4 and TRBJ1-4; maybe TRBD1 (5 bases). Trimming took off 9 bases at V and 5 bases at J, with 13 bases between the two ends. The CDR3 runs to 13 residues. CDR3 amino acids: CASRRGLNEKLFF. The CDR3 DNA is TGTGCCAGTCGTAGGGGCCTAAATGAAAAACTGTTTTTT.

This clonotype was detected a few times. The genes are TRBV10-3 and TRBJ2-3, with D possibly being TRBD2 (7 bases). Germline V lookup: CDR1 ENHRY, CDR2 SYGVKD. This CDR3 is built from 15 residues. Trimming shortened V by 4 bases and J by 6 bases, and 17 bases separated the two germline ends. The CDR3, as DNA: TGTGCCATCAGTGGGTCGGCGGGGGCCCGGGATACGCAGTATTTT. Protein sequence: CAISGSAGARDTQYF.

In its sample, this clonotype was seen a few times. The CDR3 region has the DNA TGTGCCGGGGGGATCCCCGGAGCCGGCACAGATACGCAGTATTTT. It specifies CAGGIPGAGTDTQYF. The V and J genes are TRBV2 and TRBJ2-3; tentative D call: TRBD2 (6 bases). The CDR3 runs 15 residues. Germline values: CDR1 SNHLY, CDR2 FYNNEI. V dropped 11 bases and J dropped 1 base, with 19 bases sitting between them. The whole variable domain, filled in from reference TRBV2 and TRBJ2-3, reads EPEVTQTPSHQVTQMGQEVILRCVPISNHLYFYWYRQILGQKVEFLVSFYNNEISEKSEIFDDQFSVERPDGSNFTLKIRSTKLEDSAMYFCAGGIPGAGTDTQYFGPGTRLTVL.

There are a few counts of this clonotype. The chain recombines TRBV6-1 with TRBJ1-5; D gene uncertain. CDR1 is MNHNS, CDR2 SASEGT, per germline. This CDR3 has 14 residues. Trimming took 0 bases from V and 5 from J, leaving 8 bases between them. CDR3 in amino acids: CASSEALEYQPQHF. The CDR3 nucleotides are TGTGCCAGCAGTGAAGCTTTGGAATATCAGCCCCAGCATTTT.

Written as DNA, the CDR3 is TGTGCCATCAGTGCGGTCCTATCCTACAATGAGCAGTTCTTC. Its protein product is CAISAVLSYNEQFF. This chain connects TRBV10-3 to TRBJ2-1; D not certain. CDR3 length equals 14 residues. The V gene's germline CDR1 is ENHRY and CDR2 SYGVKD. The V and J ends lost 4 bases and 1 base respectively, with 8 bases between them.

This clonotype turned up a few times. This chain links TRBV12-3 or TRBV12-4 with TRBJ1-2, with D possibly matching TRBD1 (5 bases). The CDR3 covers 11 residues. Trimming removed 9 bases from V and 7 bases from J, with 12 bases in between. The CDR3: CASLGPLGYTF. DNA of the CDR3: TGTGCCAGTTTGGGGCCCCTTGGCTACACCTTC.

This clonotype showed up just a few times. The chain is built from TRBV20-1 and TRBJ1-1; D uncertain. CDR3 size: 11 residues. Deletions cut 1 base from V and 10 bases from J, with 10 bases between. Germline lookup yields CDR1 DFQATT and CDR2 SNEGSKA (reference sequence). CDR3 coding DNA: TGCAGTGCTAGAGCGGGCAGAGGAGCTTTCTTT. Its translation is CSARAGRGAFF.

This clonotype occurred a few times. The genes are TRBV6-6 and TRBJ1-5; a weak D match, TRBD1 (6 bases). Deletions cut 9 bases from V and 3 bases from J, with 12 bases between. The germline CDR1 and CDR2 sequences are MNHNY and SVGAGI (reference sequence). The length of the CDR3 is 13 residues. The CDR3 region is CASSRDTNQPQHF. Written as DNA, the CDR3 is TGTGCCAGTTCTCGGGACACCAATCAGCCCCAGCATTTT.